This TCR beta chain emerged from a study of T-cell reconstitution after alpha-beta-depleted transplantation in children. During its preparation, the TCRbeta library received unique molecular identifiers. TCRdb redid the calling of the PCR reads with MiXCR, one entry per CDR3 protein. Among approximately 270,000 distinct CDR3 sequences, more than 8% were seen once, and the ten largest hold around 9.1%. The J segment lost 3 bases and the V segment lost 4 bases, leaving 7 bases of the junction unmatched. The CDR3 runs to 15 residues. Germline V lookup: CDR1 MNHNS, CDR2 SASEGT. The starting material was PBMCs from the stem cell graft donor, obtained from the stem cell graft. The origin of this receptor is a human donor who donated a stem cell graft to a child with SCID. The chain joins TRBV6-1 to TRBJ1-1; 8 nucleotides align to TRBD1. The CDR3 DNA reads TGTGCCAGCAGTGGACCCCAGGGGGCGTACACTGAAGCTTTCTTT. Protein sequence: CASSGPQGAYTEAFF.